Listed here are 11 T cell receptor beta chains from one sample, sequenced in a study of CD8+CD57+ T cells in acquired aplastic anemia. The template used for profiling TCR beta VDJ and CDR3 was genomic DNA. TCRdb ran MiXCR on the reads and lists one entry per CDR3 protein. The table has 150,000 to 200,000 distinct CDR3 sequences, roughly 48% seen once. The patients chosen for sequencing had shown expansion of CD8+CD57+ cells (detected by flow cytometry). The sample taken for sequencing was sorted CD4+, CD8+, or CD8+CD57+ T cells (not recorded which) from PBMCs. These receptors all stem from a human donor with aplastic anemia.

This clonotype was seen repeatedly, ten times or more. The chain uses TRBV9 and TRBJ2-1, with a possible D match to TRBD2 (6 bases). Germline V lookup: CDR1 SGDLS, CDR2 YYNGEE. CDR3 length: 16 amino acids. The V gene lost 6 bases and the J gene lost 0 bases, with 16 bases spanning the gap. The CDR3 DNA is TGTGCCAGCACTCGGGGGAAGGTAAGCTCCTACAATGAGCAGTTCTTC. It translates to CASTRGKVSSYNEQFF.

This clonotype was recorded at least ten times. V is TRBV12-3 or TRBV12-4 and J is TRBJ2-7, with TRBD1 identical over 10 bases. The CDR3 consists of 14 residues. The trim removed 5 bases at V and 3 bases at J, leaving 4 bases unmatched. The CDR3 nucleotides are TGTGCCAGCAGTGCCGGGACAGGGGACTACGAGCAGTACTTC. Protein product: CASSAGTGDYEQYF.

The V gene is TRBV25-1, the J gene TRBJ2-1; tentatively, D is TRBD1 or TRBD2 (5 bases each). The CDR3 covers 15 residues. The germline gives CDR1 MGHDK, CDR2 SYGVNS. V gave up 5 bases and J gave up 6 bases, with 17 bases separating them. The CDR3 is CASSPGQATSNEQFF. The CDR3 DNA sequence: TGTGCCAGCAGTCCGGGGCAGGCGACGAGCAATGAGCAGTTCTTC. Variable domain in full (rest from reference TRBV25-1 and TRBJ2-1): EADIYQTPRYLVIGTGKKITLECSQTMGHDKMYWYQQDPGMELHLIHYSYGVNSTEKGDLSSESTVSRIRTEHFPLTLESARPSHTSQYLCASSPGQATSNEQFFGPGTRLTVL.

This clonotype occurred once. The chain links TRBV28 to TRBJ2-3; TRBD2 matches 9 bases. CDR3 length: 15 residues. J gave up 4 bases and V 5 bases, and 7 bases lay outside the gene matches. Germline CDR1 is MDHEN and CDR2 is SYDVKM. The CDR3 nucleotides read TGTGCCAGCAGTGTTAGCGGGAGTAATTCAGATACGCAGTATTTT. Translated, it gives CASSVSGSNSDTQYF.

The chain couples TRBV15 to TRBJ2-1; possibly TRBD1 or TRBD2 for D (5 bases each). V shed 8 bases and J shed 11 bases, with 13 bases lying between them. The CDR3 extends over 11 amino acids. From germline, CDR1 is LNHNV and CDR2 YYDKDF (reference sequence). CDR3 in DNA: TGTGCCACCTTCCCCTGGGGACAGCAGTTCTTC. Translated, it gives CATFPWGQQFF.

Many counts were recorded for this clonotype. In nucleotides, the CDR3 is TGTGCCTGGGTGGGGGCAATGAACACTGAAGCTTTCTTT. It is translated as CAWVGAMNTEAFF. This sequence joins TRBV30 and TRBJ1-1, with a possible D match to TRBD1 (6 bases). The CDR3 runs to 13 residues. Germline V gene sequence: CDR1 GTSNPN, CDR2 SVGIG (reference sequence). V dropped 5 bases and J dropped 0 bases, with 10 bases sitting between them. The full variable domain, rest sourced from reference TRBV30 and TRBJ1-1, is SQTIHQWPATLVQPVGSPLSLECTVEGTSNPNLYWYRQAAGRGLQLLFYSVGIGQISSEVPQNLSASRPQDRQFILSSKKLLLSDSGFYLCAWVGAMNTEAFFGQGTRLTVV.

V gene TRBV2 combines with J gene TRBJ2-5, with 13 bases that match TRBD2. This CDR3 spans 15 amino acids. The germline V gene encodes CDR1 SNHLY and CDR2 FYNNEI. With 7 bases clipped from V and 3 bases from J, the junction kept 5 bases outside the gene matches. This chain's CDR3 is CASTQTSGGKETQYF. The CDR3 coding sequence is TGTGCCAGCACCCAGACTAGCGGGGGGAAAGAGACCCAGTACTTC. The entire variable domain, with the rest obtained from reference TRBV2 and TRBJ2-5, is as follows: EPEVTQTPSHQVTQMGQEVILRCVPISNHLYFYWYRQILGQKVEFLVSFYNNEISEKSEIFDDQFSVERPDGSNFTLKIRSTKLEDSAMYFCASTQTSGGKETQYFGPGTRLLVL.

This clonotype was detected only a few times. This rearrangement joins TRBV15 to TRBJ2-7; 8 bases agree with TRBD2. CDR1 and CDR2 (germline): LNHNV, YYDKDF (reference sequence). The CDR3 length is 15 residues. V was clipped by 3 bases and J by 3 bases; unmatched bases: 7. The CDR3: CATSRDSGRDYEQYF. DNA for the CDR3: TGTGCCACCAGCAGGGACTCCGGGAGGGACTACGAGCAGTACTTC.

This clonotype was observed many times. This chain connects TRBV14 to TRBJ2-3; D is ambiguous. Germline V CDR1 and CDR2: SGHDN, FVKESK. This CDR3 is built from 15 residues. Trimming left V 2 bases short and J 6 bases short, with 15 bases between. CDR3 loop: CASSQIYSTSDTQYF. DNA for the CDR3: TGTGCCAGCAGCCAAATATACTCCACGAGCGATACGCAGTATTTT.

The chain combines TRBV28 with TRBJ2-1; D remains unclear. The CDR3 contains 12 residues. Germline values: CDR1 MDHEN, CDR2 SYDVKM. Trimming left V 2 bases short and J 7 bases short, with 6 bases between. In DNA form, the CDR3 reads TGTGCCAGCAGTTTAGGCTGGAATGAGCAGTTCTTC. This translates into CASSLGWNEQFF.

The sample holds many counts of this clonotype. The chain carries TRBV20-1 and TRBJ2-1, with 7 bases matching TRBD1. V lost 6 bases, J lost 2 bases, and 10 bases stayed unmatched. The CDR3 is 15 residues long. Germline CDR1 reads DFQATT; CDR2 reads SNEGSKA (reference sequence). The CDR3 protein is CSAEDRAGPYNEQFF. The DNA of the CDR3 is TGCAGTGCGGAAGACAGGGCAGGGCCCTACAATGAGCAGTTCTTC.